The 8 T cell receptor beta chains given below trace back to one sample, sequenced in a study of T cells in Graves' hyperthyroidism and ophthalmopathy. The CDR3 regions of TCR beta were amplified from RNA transcripts. Researchers ran a first-round RT-PCR on the TCR CDR3 using the HTBI primer set. One entry per CDR3 protein results from TCRdb running MiXCR on the multiplex PCR reads. The table lists 250,000 or so distinct CDR3 sequences, 13% to 15% of them singletons. Material for sequencing was blood. Receptors originate from a woman between 45 and 65 years old with Graves' hyperthyroidism that later progressed to Graves' ophthalmopathy.

In this sample, this clonotype turned up many times. V and J are TRBV20-1 and TRBJ2-5; 8 bases map to TRBD1. V lost 2 bases to trimming and J lost 1 base; unmatched junction nucleotides: 6. Germline values: CDR1 DFQATT, CDR2 SNEGSKA (reference sequence). This CDR3 comprises 15 residues. CDR3 loop: CSARPGTGSQETQYF. CDR3 in DNA: TGCAGTGCTAGACCTGGGACAGGCTCCCAAGAGACCCAGTACTTC.

The table lists this clonotype with many counts. J is TRBJ2-2 and V is TRBV20-1, with 14 bases fitting TRBD2. The length of the CDR3 is 15 residues. Germline CDR1 is DFQATT and CDR2 is SNEGSKA (reference sequence). V shed 5 bases and J 7 bases; nucleotides not matched to a gene: 6. Here the CDR3 reads CSAPGLAGVDGELFF. CDR3 DNA: TGCAGTGCTCCGGGACTAGCGGGAGTTGACGGGGAGCTGTTTTTT.

This clonotype was recorded many times. The chain recombines TRBV10-3 with TRBJ2-1; the match to TRBD2 covers 15 bases. There are 18 residues in the CDR3. Germline CDR1 and CDR2: ENHRY and SYGVKD. The V segment lost 9 bases and the J segment 0 bases; nucleotides outside the gene matches: 9. The CDR3: CAIGTSGRLTSSYNEQFF. The DNA for the CDR3 is TGTGCCATAGGGACTAGCGGGAGGTTAACGAGCTCCTACAATGAGCAGTTCTTC.

This clonotype turned up a few times. This chain uses TRBV4-1 with TRBJ2-2; D possibly matches TRBD1 or TRBD2 (5 bases each). The V gene lost 0 bases and the J gene lost 7 bases, with 18 bases spanning the gap. Germline-derived CDR1 and CDR2 are MGHRA and YSYEKL. The length of the CDR3 is 17 residues. The CDR3 spells CASSQDLLRGRLGELFF. The CDR3 nucleotides read TGCGCCAGCAGCCAAGATCTCTTGAGGGGTAGGCTCGGGGAGCTGTTTTTT.

This clonotype was counted at least ten times. The J gene is TRBJ2-1, the V gene TRBV30; the match to TRBD1 covers 10 bases. V trimming: 6 bases; J trimming: 12 bases; junction bases outside the gene matches: 8. Germline values: CDR1 GTSNPN, CDR2 SVGIG (reference sequence). The CDR3 runs to 12 residues. This CDR3 reads CACGTGVYLQFF. CDR3 DNA sequence: TGTGCCTGCGGGACAGGGGTCTATCTGCAGTTCTTC.

This clonotype appeared many times. This chain joins TRBV20-1 and TRBJ1-1, with 7 positions matching TRBD1. Germline lookup yields CDR1 DFQATT and CDR2 SNEGSKA (reference sequence). V lost 4 bases to trimming and J lost 3 bases; unmatched junction nucleotides: 2. CDR3 size: 12 residues. The CDR3 is CSAIQGDTEAFF. CDR3 bases: TGCAGTGCTATCCAGGGGGACACTGAAGCTTTCTTT.

This clonotype came up many times. This rearrangement joins TRBV20-1 to TRBJ2-3; 10 bases line up with TRBD1. Germline CDR1 DFQATT, CDR2 SNEGSKA (reference sequence). The V and J ends lost 5 bases and 4 bases, in that order; junction bases with no gene match: 15. There are 17 residues in the CDR3. This CDR3 is CSADKLWDRGGADTQYF. In DNA form, the CDR3 reads TGCAGTGCTGACAAACTATGGGACAGGGGAGGGGCAGATACGCAGTATTTT.

This chain links TRBV20-1 with TRBJ1-2; D call uncertain. The CDR3 has 15 residues. Germline assignment: CDR1 DFQATT and CDR2 SNEGSKA (reference sequence). V was pared by 0 bases and J by 4 bases, with 15 bases between. CDR3 region: CSARDPGRIGYGYTF. In nucleotides, the CDR3 is TGCAGTGCTAGAGATCCGGGAAGAATAGGCTATGGCTACACCTTC.